This TCR beta chain stems from a study of shared clonotypes between healthy human individuals. Sequencing used immunoSEQ multiplex PCR; TCRdb keeps in-frame clones, though not all of them. The profile shows about 520,000 clones, roughly 80% of them singletons. Trimming removed 4 bases at V and 3 bases at J, with 11 bases between. The germline gives CDR1 SGHKS, CDR2 YYEKEE (reference sequence). The CDR3 loop spans 14 amino acids. Sequencing was carried out using PBMCs. The receptor was derived from a woman aged 40 to 50 in good health. Some clones in this sample may be carry-over from other donors' samples. This chain joins TRBV5-5 and TRBJ2-1; maybe TRBD2 (5 bases). CDR3 amino acids: CASSLPGSYNEQFF. As DNA, the CDR3 is TGTGCCAGCAGCCTCCCGGGAAGCTACAATGAGCAGTTCTTC.